The present TCR beta chain was sequenced within a study of immune evolution from preneoplasia to lung adenocarcinoma. The method was immunoSEQ multiplex PCR; TCRdb's version includes in-frame clones alone and lacks a portion of them. The sample records 7,700 or so clones, 70% to 90% being singletons. Germline V CDR1 and CDR2: SGHRS, YFSETQ. V lost 4 bases to trimming and J lost 9 bases, with 17 bases between them. This CDR3 is built from 15 residues. Sequencing input: FFPE adjacent normal lung tissue. This clonotype was sampled from a person aged 65-85 years with lung adenocarcinoma. The rearrangement links TRBV5-1 to TRBJ1-6; D gene uncertain. DNA for the CDR3: TGCGCCAGCAGCAAGGACGATAGTGAACGTTCACCCCTCCACTTT. Its protein product is CASSKDDSERSPLHF.